The 2 T cell receptor beta chains below all came from one sample that was sequenced in a study of OX40 agonist ivuxolimab in advanced cancers. Repertoires were generated with immunoSEQ multiplex PCR, while TCRdb's copy carries only in-frame clones and drops some. The sample includes fewer than 30,000 clones, about three quarters of them seen just once. The material was CD4+ or CD8+ T cells sorted from blood, obtained in a trial of the OX40 agonist ivuxolimab. These receptors came from an adult with an advanced solid tumor such as melanoma, head and neck, liver or kidney cancer.

The chain recombines TRBV11-1 with TRBJ2-7, with 10 bases lining up with TRBD1. Germline lookup yields CDR1 SGHAT and CDR2 FQDESV (reference sequence). V trimming: 5 bases; J trimming: 1 base; junction bases outside the gene matches: 2. This CDR3 region has 14 residues. CDR3 sequence: CASSMGQGSYEQYF. DNA of the CDR3: TGTGCCAGCAGCATGGGACAGGGGTCCTACGAGCAGTACTTC.

This clone was seen just once. This chain connects TRBV4-1 to TRBJ1-4; D perhaps matches TRBD1 (5 bases). Germline assignment: CDR1 MGHRA and CDR2 YSYEKL. The CDR3 has 15 residues. The V and J ends lost 4 bases and 7 bases respectively, with 16 bases between them. The CDR3 reads CASSREGPGGEKLFF. DNA of the CDR3: TGCGCCAGCAGCCGAGAGGGGCCCGGGGGTGAAAAACTGTTTTTT.